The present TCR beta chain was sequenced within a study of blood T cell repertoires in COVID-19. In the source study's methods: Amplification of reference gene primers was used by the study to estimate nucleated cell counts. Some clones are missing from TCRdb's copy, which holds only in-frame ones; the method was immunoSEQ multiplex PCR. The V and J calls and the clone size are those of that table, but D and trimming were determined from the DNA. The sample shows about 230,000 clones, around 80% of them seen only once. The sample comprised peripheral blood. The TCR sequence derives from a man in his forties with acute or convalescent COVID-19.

The CDR3 region has the DNA TGTGCCAGCAGCTTTGAGACGGGAGGGCAAAACTACAATGAGCAGTTCTTC. This gives the protein CASSFETGGQNYNEQFF. The chain recombines TRBV13 with TRBJ2-1; 8 bases fit TRBD2. Per germline, CDR1 PRHDT and CDR2 FYEKMQ (reference sequence). The V and J ends lost 3 bases and 3 bases, in that order; junction bases with no gene match: 10. The CDR3 length is 17 residues.